The sequence of this T cell receptor (beta chain) was determined in a study of post-analysis software for immune sequencing data. Across the study: Some patients lacked subtype; others had relapsing-remitting, secondary progressive or progressive-relapsing disease.

The CDR3 has 18 residues. J lost 4 bases, V lost 2 bases, and 11 bases had no gene match. Germline V CDR1 and CDR2: ENHRY, SYGVKD. Turning to this clonotype: As yet, its antigen is unknown.

Prepared TCR beta cDNA libraries contained unique molecular identifiers. Approximately 0.5 million cDNA molecules were recovered from an input of about 1 to 10 million T cells. TCRdb independently ran MiXCR on the PCR reads; one entry per CDR3 protein. The sample has a few hundred thousand distinct CDR3 sequences, just over 35% seen once. Study-wide findings and caveats: When patients were compared with controls, a handful of TRBV segments were more frequent, TRBV5-6, TRBV5-1 and TRBV20-1 among them. Normalized Chao1 diversity was significantly lower in multiple sclerosis patients than in controls.

Sequencing input: blood. This clonotype was sampled from a girl under 18 with multiple sclerosis. This chain uses TRBV10-3 with TRBJ1-2; TRBD1 matches 12 bases. CDR3 nucleotide sequence: TGTGCCATCAGTGAGGAACCGGGACAGGGGGCATCGGGCTATGGCTACACCTTC. Its translation is CAISEEPGQGASGYGYTF.